What follows is one T cell receptor beta chain and its context. What it binds is unknown. Profiling relied on immunoSEQ multiplex PCR, and the TCRdb table lists in-frame clones only, not all of them. This repertoire shows about 72,000 clones, around 85% found once; its top ten account for approximately 3.7%. The sample originates from a study of early stage breast cancer tumors. Notes on the study in general: Tumors had roughly 2.4-fold higher T cell density and higher clonality than adjacent normal breast tissue.

CDR1 is LNHDA and CDR2 is SQIVND in the germline V gene (reference sequence). The length of the CDR3 is 14 residues. V shed 7 bases, J shed 3 bases, and the junction held 5 bases outside the gene matches. The material sequenced was blood. The source of this sequence is a person between 55 and 69 years old with breast cancer. The V call is TRBV19, the J call TRBJ2-3, with 9 bases fitting TRBD1. CDR3 sequence reads: CASTTGQGTDTQYF. CDR3 in DNA: TGTGCCAGTACCACGGGACAGGGAACAGATACGCAGTATTTT.